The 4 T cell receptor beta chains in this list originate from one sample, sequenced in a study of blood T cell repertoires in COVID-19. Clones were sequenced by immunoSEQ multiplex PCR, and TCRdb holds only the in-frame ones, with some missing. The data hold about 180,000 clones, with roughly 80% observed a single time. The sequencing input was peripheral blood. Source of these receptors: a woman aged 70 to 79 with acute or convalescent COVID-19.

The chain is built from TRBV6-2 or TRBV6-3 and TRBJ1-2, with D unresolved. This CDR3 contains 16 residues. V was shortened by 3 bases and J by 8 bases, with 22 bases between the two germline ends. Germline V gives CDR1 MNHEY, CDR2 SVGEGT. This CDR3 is CASSYPPTGEGNGYTF. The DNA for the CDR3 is TGTGCCAGCAGTTATCCCCCTACGGGTGAGGGCAACGGCTACACCTTC.

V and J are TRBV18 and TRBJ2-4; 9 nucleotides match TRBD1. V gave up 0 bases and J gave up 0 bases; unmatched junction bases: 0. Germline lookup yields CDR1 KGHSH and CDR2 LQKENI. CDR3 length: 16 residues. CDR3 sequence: CASSPPGQGAKNIQYF. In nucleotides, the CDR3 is TGTGCCAGCTCACCACCGGGACAGGGAGCCAAAAACATTCAGTACTTC.

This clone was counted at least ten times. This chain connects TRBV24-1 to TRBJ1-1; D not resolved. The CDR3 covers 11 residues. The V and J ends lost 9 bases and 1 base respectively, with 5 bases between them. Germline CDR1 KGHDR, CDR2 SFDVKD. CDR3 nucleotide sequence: TGTGCCACCCGTAAGAACACTGAAGCTTTCTTT. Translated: CATRKNTEAFF.

CDR3 sequence (DNA): TGTGCCAGCAGTTTATTCGGACAGGGAGGGGGAAACACCATATATTTT. Translated, it gives CASSLFGQGGGNTIYF. The V and J genes are TRBV28 and TRBJ1-3; 8 positions agree with TRBD1. From germline, CDR1 is MDHEN and CDR2 SYDVKM. The CDR3 is made up of 16 amino acids. The trim removed 1 base at V and 4 bases at J, leaving 6 bases unmatched.